This T cell receptor beta chain was identified in a study of a mutant IDH1 vaccine in newly diagnosed glioma. About the research overall: Patients under treatment included approximately 62% males and about 40% females and had a mean age of around 40 years.

Findings and caveats of the study: Changes to the top peripheral T cell clonotypes appeared unrelated to pseudoprogression.

Method: immunoSEQ multiplex PCR; TCRdb's copy keeps in-frame clones and lacks some. The table lists 80,000 to 100,000 clones, over 75% of them singletons, with less than 5.5% in the top ten. A note on this clone: The antigen is undetermined.

Time point defined: baseline, week 1 (first vaccination visit). Treatment: pre-vaccination baseline after standard-of-care therapy. The CDR3 consists of 13 residues. Germline CDR1 SGHNT, CDR2 YYREEE (reference sequence). This receptor was obtained from a middle-aged man with glioma. Some clones in this sample may be carry-over from other donors' samples. This chain connects TRBV5-4 to TRBJ2-5; D unclear. The end of the DNA is better explained by TRBJ2-7, so the J call may be wrong. The sequencing here drew on PBMCs, taken from a glioma patient treated with radiotherapy, temozolomide or both. For the CDR3, the DNA is TGTGCCAGCAGCAAAACAGCTACCTACGAGCAGTACTTC. This sequence encodes CASSKTATYEQYF.